This T cell receptor (beta chain) derives from a study of breast tumors, draining lymph nodes, adjacent tissues (dated by TCRdb to the mid-2010s). Some background on the complete study: TCR beta repertoires were compared across tumor, adjacent nontumor tissue and axillary lymph nodes obtained from breast cancer patients. The study was designed to assess the relationships and possible T-cell exchange between tumor, surrounding tissue and draining lymph node repertoires in human breast cancer.

Comment on this clonotype: The clone's antigen remains unknown. Per-base quality was not reported, and no clone a single base away is much larger than it.

Relative to germline, V is 1 base shorter and J is 6 bases shorter, with 13 bases between their ends. The CDR1 and CDR2 encoded by the germline V gene (reference sequence) are LGHDT and YNNKEL. The CDR3 runs 16 amino acids, cysteine and phenylalanine included. The only DNA kept is the CDR3, 48 bases in frame from the first base. Sequencer: Illumina HiSeq 2000. Multiplex PCR amplification was used to build the TCR beta chain libraries. The amplified TCR beta chain products were analyzed by high-throughput sequencing. The public reads were quality trimmed at Q25 with fastp and then assembled into clones with MiXCR by TCRdb, keeping productive beta chains. CDR3 protein duplicates are merged, each entry listing the most common genes and DNA. In this sample the table shows about 230,000 distinct CDR3 sequences, roughly 30% of which occur a single time. The ten most abundant clones make up more than 1.3% of the sample.

The axillary draining lymph nodes of breast cancer patients were the source of the lymph node samples. Study-wide conclusions, independent of this receptor: Tumor T-cell repertoires showed less diversity than lymph node repertoires and more diversity than nontumor tissue repertoires, and tumor T-cell repertoires showed preferential V and J gene usage. Tumor and nontumor tissue repertoires were significantly more similar in luminal-like than in basal-like breast cancer. The data were considered consistent with the idea that most tumor T cells come from the lymph node and then expand in tumor tissue. The conclusion that tumor T cells originate in lymph nodes was framed as consistent with a hypothesis rather than directly demonstrated.

Here the chain combines TRBV3-1 and TRBJ1-6; no confident D gene assignment can be made. The clonotype comes from a female donor with breast cancer. Some clones in this sample may be carry-over from other donors' samples. Source material: axillary lymph node tissue. The nucleotides are TGTGCCAGCAGCCAAGGGATAGCGGGAGCTAATTCACCCCTCCACTTT. Translated, this is CASSQGIAGANSPLHF.